Listed below are T cell receptor beta chains from one sample, sequenced in a study of T cell responses to AZD1222 COVID-19 vaccine. Sequenced by immunoSEQ multiplex PCR; TCRdb stores in-frame clones only, minus some. The sample includes 150,000 or so clones, 80% to 95% of them seen just once. The sample was peripheral blood, taken 28 days after the second AZD1222 dose. The receptors here all came from an adult who received the AZD1222 COVID-19 vaccine. Each CDR3 is given with its conserved first and last residue.

>TRBJ1-1|TRBV7-9
CASSFTPDTEAFF
>TRBJ2-7|TRBV10-3
CAISEPNRGSYEQYF
>TRBJ2-3|TRBV3-1/TRBV3-2
CASSQHTSGGGTDTQYF
>TRBJ2-5|TRBV2
CAGQTGGGETQYF
>TRBJ2-1|TRBV20-1
CSALAEIEQFF
>TRBJ1-2|TRBV11-2
CASSPEGTIDYGYTF
>TRBJ2-2|TRBV7-9
CASSAYFSGSTGELFF
>TRBJ2-3|TRBV10-3
CAISESKSGGAGDTQYF
>TRBJ2-5|TRBV4-2
CASSQHSGRLETQYF
>TRBJ1-2|TRBV19
CASRQGFGRSYTF
>TRBJ1-2|TRBV5-6
CASSLWDRGANYGYTF
>TRBJ1-2|TRBV7-3
CASSLDSRYGYTF
>TRBJ2-5|TRBV6-2/TRBV6-3
CASSPGTSGGQETQYF
>TRBJ2-7|TRBV6-6
CASRDSNSYEQYF
>TRBJ1-2|TRBV29-1
CSVTDMTGYGYTF
>TRBJ2-1|TRBV19
CASSTVGNYNEQFF
>TRBJ1-4|TRBV28
CASRTRGGRPNEKLFF
>TRBJ1-4|TRBV28
CASSLSVGGEKLFF
>TRBJ2-1|TRBV10-1
CASSDLIEARRTIRDEQFF
>TRBJ1-4|TRBV9
CASSTGQWNNEKLFF
>TRBJ2-5|TRBV9
CASSEQGTAQETQYF
>TRBJ1-4|TRBV9
CASSVQGGSTNEKLFF
>TRBJ2-1|TRBV5-8
CASSLGVAGSYNEQFF